The 3 T cell receptor beta chains reported below all come from one sample, sequenced in a study of control samples from healthy donors and cancer patients (dated by TCRdb to the early 2020s). The protocol used for the library was the immunoSEQ multiplex PCR assay. TCRdb holds this immuneACCESS table with in-frame rearrangements only. Some clones are missing; in checked studies, unresolved V genes explain under half, and the rest has no known cause. The sample has roughly 220,000 clones on record, about 93% of them singletons. The ten most abundant clones make up approximately 1.4% of the sample. The sequenced sample consisted of blood. Receptors originate from a man aged 50-60 years in good health.

The rearrangement uses TRBV2 and TRBJ1-4; no definite D call. The CDR3 has 14 amino acids. The germline CDR1 and CDR2 sequences are SNHLY and FYNNEI. V lost 9 bases, J lost 3 bases, and 14 bases lay in between. The CDR3 loop is CASALVVSNEKLFF. CDR3 sequence (DNA): TGTGCCAGTGCCTTAGTCGTATCTAATGAAAAACTGTTTTTT.

The rearrangement uses TRBV28 and TRBJ2-7, with D possibly matching TRBD1 (5 bases). With 3 bases removed from V and 2 bases from J, the gap between germline ends came to 11 bases. This CDR3 is built from 14 residues. Germline lookup yields CDR1 MDHEN and CDR2 SYDVKM. The DNA for the CDR3 is TGTGCCAGCAGTTTGGTCAGGGAAGCCTACGAGCAGTACGTC. It encodes CASSLVREAYEQYV.

The chain is built from TRBV12-5 and TRBJ1-1; perhaps TRBD1 as D (5 bases). This CDR3 region has 15 residues. CDR1 LGHNT and CDR2 FRNRAP come from the germline V gene. Between the trimmed V and J ends, which lost 0 bases and 1 base, there was a span of 9 bases. CDR3 loop: CASGLVRTGNTEAFF. The CDR3 DNA reads as TGTGCTAGTGGTTTGGTACGAACAGGGAACACTGAAGCTTTCTTT.